This TCR beta chain was captured by sequencing in a study of early T cells in non-severe SARS-CoV-2 infection. Across the whole study: Unsorted whole-blood RNA was sequenced in bulk, leaving chains unpaired. Study observations and caveats: The matching step, a VDJdb search, favored anti-spike CD8 responses and missed private and CD4 specificities.

Attachment of unique molecular identifiers to individual cDNA molecules was performed. TCRdb analysed the 5' RACE reads with MiXCR anew, one entry per CDR3 protein. Of 65,000 to 90,000 distinct CDR3 sequences listed, 9% to 15% were seen once; the top ten hold 4% to 5.5%. This clonotype was seen a handful of times. The target antigen is unknown. Germline V gene sequence: CDR1 SGDLS, CDR2 YYNGEE. V was pared by 4 bases and J by 5 bases, with 6 bases of the junction left unmatched. The CDR3 totals 15 residues. This TCR was sampled from an adult who was a healthcare worker with PCR-confirmed SARS-CoV-2 infection or an uninfected control (not recorded which). The chain recombines TRBV9 with TRBJ2-1; 10 bases are a match to TRBD2. Sample: whole blood. The CDR3 bases are TGTGCCAGCAGCCCCGGGACTAGCGCCAACAATGAGCAGTTCTTC. Amino acids: CASSPGTSANNEQFF.